The clone carrying this T cell receptor beta chain appeared a few times. Germline lookup yields CDR1 LNHDA and CDR2 SQIVND (reference sequence). The V and J ends lost 5 bases and 1 base, in that order; junction bases with no gene match: 5. The CDR3 loop spans 15 amino acids. This record comes from a study of blood T cell repertoires in COVID-19. Study at large: The United States, Italy and Spain provided the acute and convalescent COVID-19 samples. The cDNA or gDNA used as material had been derived from T cells, B-cell-depleted T cells, or PBMCs.

As handled by the study authors: Reference gene primer amplification gave estimated nucleated cell counts. Clones were sequenced by immunoSEQ multiplex PCR, and TCRdb holds only the in-frame ones, with some missing. V and J calls plus clone size are reproduced from that table; the DNA served to infer D and trimming. The data show under 300,000 clones, under 85% seen once. The TCR sequence derives from a man aged 25 to 40 who had recovered from COVID-19. The sample taken for sequencing was peripheral blood. This chain joins TRBV19 and TRBJ1-5; 7 bases fit TRBD1. The CDR3 nucleotides are TGTGCCAGTAGTCCAGGGACAGCCAGCAATCAGCCCCAGCATTTT. Translating it yields CASSPGTASNQPQHF.